The TCR beta chain under discussion was sequenced for a study of graft-versus-host responses after intestinal transplantation. Study overall: All recipients were transplanted with multivisceral, liver-intestinal, or isolated intestinal grafts. Each patient got anti-thymocyte globulin induction, then tacrolimus and steroids for about 3 years. Study-level results: Ileal or blood samples showed some GvH clones first, and such clones were also found in recipient marrow.

TCRdb keeps only in-frame clones here, not all; method: immunoSEQ multiplex PCR. Among over 100,000 clones listed, approximately 95% were seen once. The ends were cut back, 4 bases at V and 7 bases at J, with 15 bases in the middle. The V gene's germline CDR1 is SGHRS and CDR2 YFSETQ. CDR3 length: 14 amino acids. As for this clone: Its antigen is undetermined.

The sequences come from unstimulated CD8+ T cells sorted from spleen or lymph node cells, collected before intestinal transplant. The chain has TRBV5-1 and TRBJ2-1; a possible D gene is TRBD2 (6 bases). This receptor was identified in a human donor who received an intestinal transplant. The CDR3 DNA is TGCGCCAGCAGCCCCCGGGGCAGCGGGAATGAGCAGTTCTTC. It encodes CASSPRGSGNEQFF.